The T cell receptor beta chain under discussion was sequenced for a study of T cell repertoires in cytomegalovirus infection. For the study at large: Alongside well-studied HLA-B-restricted CMV epitopes, recently identified HLA-C-restricted CMV epitopes were also used.

TCRdb called the reads again in MiXCR, with one record for every CDR3 protein. Found here are about a million distinct CDR3 sequences, around 30% of them singletons; the top ten hold over 13%. Germline V gives CDR1 DFQATT, CDR2 SNEGSKA (reference sequence). Between the trimmed V and J ends, which lost 0 bases and 3 bases, there was a span of 10 bases. The CDR3 has 14 residues. Whole-study findings and limits: Summed frequency of shared TCR beta families picked out CMV carriers who also had the relevant HLA.

Details on this clonotype: Its antigen is not known.

The input for sequencing was cultured CD8+ T cells from PBMCs, taken from culture after CMV antigen stimulation. The chain links TRBV20-1 to TRBJ2-3; tentatively, D is TRBD2 (6 bases). This TCR was recovered from a human donor in good health (CMV status not recorded). Some clones in this sample may be carry-over from other donors' samples. The CDR3 sequence is CSARDPAGTDTQYF. The CDR3 DNA reads TGCAGTGCTAGAGATCCGGCGGGGACAGATACGCAGTATTTT.